This T cell receptor beta chain was sequenced in a study of blood T cell repertoires in COVID-19. The CDR3 sequence is 16 residues long. Germline V gives CDR1 SGHVS, CDR2 FNYEAQ. Trimming took 2 bases from V and 7 from J, leaving 18 bases between them. Profiled with immunoSEQ multiplex PCR; TCRdb holds only in-frame clones, not every one. The sample consists of around 100,000 clones, approximately 88% of them appearing once. Sequenced input: peripheral blood. The clonotype originates from a man aged 60-69 years with acute or convalescent COVID-19. The chain joins TRBV7-6 to TRBJ1-3, with D tentatively TRBD1 (5 bases). The DNA for the CDR3 is TGTGCCAGCAGCTTAAAGGGCGGGGGAGGGTCGAACACCATATATTTT. Translating it yields CASSLKGGGGSNTIYF.